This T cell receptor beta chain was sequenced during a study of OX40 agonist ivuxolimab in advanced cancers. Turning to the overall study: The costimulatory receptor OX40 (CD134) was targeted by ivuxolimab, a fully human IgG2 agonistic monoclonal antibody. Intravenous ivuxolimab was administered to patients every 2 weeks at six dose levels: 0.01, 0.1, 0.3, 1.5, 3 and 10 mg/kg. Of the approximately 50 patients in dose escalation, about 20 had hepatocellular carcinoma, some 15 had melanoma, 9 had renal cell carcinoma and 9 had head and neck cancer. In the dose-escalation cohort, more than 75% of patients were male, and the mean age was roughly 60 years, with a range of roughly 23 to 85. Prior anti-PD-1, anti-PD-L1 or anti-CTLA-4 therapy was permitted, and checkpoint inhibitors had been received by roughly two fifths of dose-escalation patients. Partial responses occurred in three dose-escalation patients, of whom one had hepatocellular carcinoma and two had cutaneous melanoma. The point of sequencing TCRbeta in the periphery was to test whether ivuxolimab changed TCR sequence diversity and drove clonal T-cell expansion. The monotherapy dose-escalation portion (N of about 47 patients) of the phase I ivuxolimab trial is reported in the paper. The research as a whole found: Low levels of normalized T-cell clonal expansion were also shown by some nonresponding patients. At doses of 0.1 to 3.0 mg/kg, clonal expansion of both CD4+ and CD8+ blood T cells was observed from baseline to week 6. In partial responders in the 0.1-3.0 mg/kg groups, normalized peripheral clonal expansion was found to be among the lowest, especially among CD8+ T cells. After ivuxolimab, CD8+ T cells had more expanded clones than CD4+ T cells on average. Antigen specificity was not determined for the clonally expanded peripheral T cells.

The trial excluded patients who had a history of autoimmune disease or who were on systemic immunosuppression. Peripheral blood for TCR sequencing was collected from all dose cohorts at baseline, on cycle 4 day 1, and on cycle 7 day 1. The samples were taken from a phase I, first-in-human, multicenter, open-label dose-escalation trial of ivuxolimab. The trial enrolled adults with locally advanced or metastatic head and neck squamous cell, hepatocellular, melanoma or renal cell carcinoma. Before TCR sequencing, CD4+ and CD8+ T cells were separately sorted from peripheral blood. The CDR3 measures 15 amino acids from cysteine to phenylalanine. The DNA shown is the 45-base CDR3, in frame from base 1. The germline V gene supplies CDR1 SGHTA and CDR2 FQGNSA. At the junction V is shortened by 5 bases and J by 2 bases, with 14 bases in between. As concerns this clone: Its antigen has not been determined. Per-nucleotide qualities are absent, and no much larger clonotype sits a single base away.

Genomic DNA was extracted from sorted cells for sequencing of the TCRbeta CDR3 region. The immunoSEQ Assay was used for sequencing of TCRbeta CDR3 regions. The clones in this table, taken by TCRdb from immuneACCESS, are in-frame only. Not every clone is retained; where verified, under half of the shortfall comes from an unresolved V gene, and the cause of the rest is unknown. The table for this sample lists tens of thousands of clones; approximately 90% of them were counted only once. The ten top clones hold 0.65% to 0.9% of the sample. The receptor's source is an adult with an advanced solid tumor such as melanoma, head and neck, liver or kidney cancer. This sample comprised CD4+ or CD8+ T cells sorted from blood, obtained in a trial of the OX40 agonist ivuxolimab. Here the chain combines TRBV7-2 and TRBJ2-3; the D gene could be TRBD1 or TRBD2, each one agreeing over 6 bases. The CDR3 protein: CASSGGRAPTDTQYF. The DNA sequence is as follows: TGTGCCAGCAGCGGGGGGCGGGCCCCCACAGATACGCAGTATTTT.